The clone carrying this TCR beta chain appeared a few times. The antigen is undetermined. The PCR ran on 60 Vbeta and 13 Jbeta primers. Clones were sequenced by immunoSEQ multiplex PCR, and TCRdb holds only the in-frame ones, with some missing. The table includes under 70,000 clones, under 80% detected once. This sample is part of a study of cytomegalovirus exposure and HLA in healthy donors. Study-level points and caveats: Researchers catalogued around 150 TCR beta chains as cytomegalovirus-associated.

Trimming removed 5 bases from V and 6 bases from J; junction bases left unmatched: 3. The CDR3 runs 13 residues. Germline CDR1 and CDR2: SGHAT and FQNNGV. The sequence was collected from a male donor in good health and CMV-seropositive. The sample taken for sequencing was PBMCs. This chain connects TRBV11-2 to TRBJ2-7; 11 bases line up with TRBD1. In DNA form, the CDR3 reads TGTGCCAGCAGCACGGACAGGGGGCGCGAGCAGTACTTC. It yields the protein CASSTDRGREQYF.